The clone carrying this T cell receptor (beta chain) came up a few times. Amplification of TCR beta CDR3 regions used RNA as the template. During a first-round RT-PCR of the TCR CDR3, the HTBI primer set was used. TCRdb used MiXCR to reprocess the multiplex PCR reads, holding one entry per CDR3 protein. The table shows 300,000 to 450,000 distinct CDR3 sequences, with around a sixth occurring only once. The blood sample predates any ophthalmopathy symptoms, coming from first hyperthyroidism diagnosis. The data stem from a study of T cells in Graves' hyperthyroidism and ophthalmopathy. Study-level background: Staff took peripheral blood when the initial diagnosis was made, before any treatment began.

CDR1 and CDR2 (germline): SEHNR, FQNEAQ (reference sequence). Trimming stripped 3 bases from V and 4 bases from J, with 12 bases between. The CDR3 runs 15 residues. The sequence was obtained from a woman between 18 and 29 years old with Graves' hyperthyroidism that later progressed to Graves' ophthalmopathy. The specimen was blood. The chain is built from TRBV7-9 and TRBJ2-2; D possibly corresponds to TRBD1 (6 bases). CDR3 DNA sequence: TGTGCCAGCAGCTTCGGGACATTTAGCACCGGGGAGCTGTTTTTT. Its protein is CASSFGTFSTGELFF. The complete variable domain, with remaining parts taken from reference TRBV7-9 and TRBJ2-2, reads DTGVSQNPRHKITKRGQNVTFRCDPISEHNRLYWYRQTLGQGPEFLTYFQNEAQLEKSRLLSDRFSAERPKGSFSTLEIQRTEQGDSAMYLCASSFGTFSTGELFFGEGSRLTVL.